This passage covers 3 T cell receptor beta chains from one sample sequenced in a study of T cell responses to AZD1222 COVID-19 vaccine. The repertoire was sequenced with immunoSEQ multiplex PCR; TCRdb's copy has only in-frame clones and lacks some. The table lists approximately 110,000 clones, 70% to 90% of them singletons. The source material was peripheral blood, sampled on day 0 of AZD1222 vaccination. Source of these receptors: an adult in good health.

The rearrangement links TRBV5-1 to TRBJ1-1; 10 bases are a match to TRBD1. The J segment lost 0 bases and the V segment lost 0 bases, leaving 5 bases of the junction unmatched. From germline, CDR1 is SGHRS and CDR2 YFSETQ. CDR3 length: 17 residues. The CDR3 coding sequence is TGCGCCAGCAGCTTGGGGACAGGGGGAGGCTTGAACACTGAAGCTTTCTTT. The encoded protein is CASSLGTGGGLNTEAFF.

The rearrangement joins TRBV28 to TRBJ1-1; the D gene is possibly TRBD1 (6 bases). V lost 6 bases and J lost 4, with 12 bases in between. This CDR3 has 13 residues. CDR1 is MDHEN and CDR2 is SYDVKM in the germline V gene. The CDR3 spells CASSWGRGTEAFF. Written as DNA, the CDR3 is TGTGCCAGCAGCTGGGGGCGGGGCACTGAAGCTTTCTTT.

CDR3 amino acids: CASTEGRAQPQHF. CDR3 sequence (DNA): TGTGCCAGCACCGAAGGTAGGGCCCAGCCCCAGCATTTT. The chain joins TRBV6-5 to TRBJ1-5; D ambiguous. The V end was cut by 7 bases, the J end by 7 bases, with 14 bases between. This CDR3 contains 13 residues. Per germline, CDR1 MNHEY and CDR2 SVGAGI.